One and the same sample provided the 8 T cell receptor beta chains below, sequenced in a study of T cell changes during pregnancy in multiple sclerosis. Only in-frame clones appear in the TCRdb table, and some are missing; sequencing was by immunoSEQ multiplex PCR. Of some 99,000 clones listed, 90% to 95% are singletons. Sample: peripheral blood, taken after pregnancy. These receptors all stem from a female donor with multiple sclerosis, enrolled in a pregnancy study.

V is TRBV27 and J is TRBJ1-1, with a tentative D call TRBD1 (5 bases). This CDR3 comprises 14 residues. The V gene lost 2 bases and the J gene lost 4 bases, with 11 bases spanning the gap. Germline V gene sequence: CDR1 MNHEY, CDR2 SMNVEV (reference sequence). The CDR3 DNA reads TGTGCCAGCAGTTTACAGCGGGGGGGCACTGAAGCTTTCTTT. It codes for CASSLQRGGTEAFF.

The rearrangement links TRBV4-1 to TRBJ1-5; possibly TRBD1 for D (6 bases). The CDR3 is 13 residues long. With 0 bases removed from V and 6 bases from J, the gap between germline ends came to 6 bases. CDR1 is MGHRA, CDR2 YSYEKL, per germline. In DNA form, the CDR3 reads TGCGCCAGCAGCCAAGACAGGGGTCAGCCCCAGCATTTT. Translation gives CASSQDRGQPQHF.

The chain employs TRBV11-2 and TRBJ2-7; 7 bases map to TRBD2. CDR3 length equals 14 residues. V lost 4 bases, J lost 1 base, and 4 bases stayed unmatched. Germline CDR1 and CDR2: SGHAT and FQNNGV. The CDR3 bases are TGTGCCAGCAGCTCTAGCGGTAAATCCTACGAGCAGTACTTC. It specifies CASSSSGKSYEQYF.

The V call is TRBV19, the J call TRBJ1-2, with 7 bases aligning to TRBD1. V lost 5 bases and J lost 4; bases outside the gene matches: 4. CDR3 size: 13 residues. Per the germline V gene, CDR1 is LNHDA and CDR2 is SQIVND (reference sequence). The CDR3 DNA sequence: TGTGCCAGTAGTCACACAGGGGCCTATGGCTACACCTTC. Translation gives CASSHTGAYGYTF.

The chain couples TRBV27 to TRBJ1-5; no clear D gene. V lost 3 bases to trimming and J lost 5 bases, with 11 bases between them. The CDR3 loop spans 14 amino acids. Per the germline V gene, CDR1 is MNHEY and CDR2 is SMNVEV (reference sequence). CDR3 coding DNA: TGTGCCAGCAGTTTGTTGGCAGGCGATCAGCCCCAGCATTTT. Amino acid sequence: CASSLLAGDQPQHF.

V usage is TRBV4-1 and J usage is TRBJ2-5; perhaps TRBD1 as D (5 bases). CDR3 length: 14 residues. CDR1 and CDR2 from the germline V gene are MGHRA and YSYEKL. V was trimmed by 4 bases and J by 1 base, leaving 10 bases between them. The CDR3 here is CASSLGQGQETQYF. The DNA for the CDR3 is TGCGCCAGCAGCCTCGGGCAGGGCCAAGAGACCCAGTACTTC.

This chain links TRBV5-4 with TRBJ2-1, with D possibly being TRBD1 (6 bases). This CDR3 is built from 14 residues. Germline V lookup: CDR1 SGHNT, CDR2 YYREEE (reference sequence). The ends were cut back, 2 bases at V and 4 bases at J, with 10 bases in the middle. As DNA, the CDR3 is TGTGCCAGCAGCTTTAGGGGGTCATACAATGAGCAGTTCTTC. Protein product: CASSFRGSYNEQFF.

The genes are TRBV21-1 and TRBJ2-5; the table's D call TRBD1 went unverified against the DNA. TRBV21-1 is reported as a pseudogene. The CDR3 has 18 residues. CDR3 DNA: TGTGCCAGCAGCAAACCAGGTCTACTGAGGGGGCTTTCAGAGACCCAGTACTTC. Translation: CASSKPGLLRGLSETQYF.